This TCR beta chain was observed in a study of spatial heterogeneity in lung cancer. Study-wide context: Detection consistently captured more beta-chain sequences than alpha-chain sequences.

Every TCR cDNA molecule bore a unique molecular identifier. TCRdb reprocessed the 5' RACE reads via MiXCR and lists one record per CDR3 protein. The table has several thousand distinct CDR3 sequences, around 24% seen once. By sample share, this clonotype is medium-sized. Antigen: not known. This beta chain is a stray sequence in a library constructed for alpha chains; its clone size is not meaningful. Study results and limitations: Follow-up blood showed ubiquitous expanded tumor TCRs less than blood at resection did.

Time point noted: sample taken at primary tumor resection. Material for sequencing was whole RNA from tumor, nontumor lung or frozen PBMC, left unsorted. This CDR3 region has 13 residues. After removal of 6 bases from V and 6 bases from J, the junction contained 5 bases not matched to a gene. The clonotype originates from a female donor with early-stage non-small cell lung cancer. The gene calls are TRBV12-3 or TRBV12-4 and TRBJ1-2; TRBD1 aligns across 9 bases. The sample here was PBMCs, taken at surgery. The CDR3 DNA reads as TGTGCCAGCAGCAGCGGGACAGGGAATGGCTACACCTTC. Its translation is CASSSGTGNGYTF.